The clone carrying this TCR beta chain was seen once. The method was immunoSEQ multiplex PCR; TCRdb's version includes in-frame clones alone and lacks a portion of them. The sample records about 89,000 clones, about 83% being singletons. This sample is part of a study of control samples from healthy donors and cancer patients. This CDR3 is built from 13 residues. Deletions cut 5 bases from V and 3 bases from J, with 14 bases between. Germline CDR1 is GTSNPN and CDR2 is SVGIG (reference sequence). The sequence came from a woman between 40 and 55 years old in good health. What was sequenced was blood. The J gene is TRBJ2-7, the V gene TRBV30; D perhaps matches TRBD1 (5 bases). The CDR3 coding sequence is TGTGCCTGGGAAGCTGGACAAAGCTACGAGCAGTACTTC. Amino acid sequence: CAWEAGQSYEQYF.